The sequence of this TCR beta chain was determined in a study of T cell changes during pregnancy in multiple sclerosis (dated by TCRdb to between 2018 and 2020). A note on the overall study: In women with multiple sclerosis, the researchers looked at how the T cell repertoire shifted as pregnancy progressed.

CDR3 length: 13 amino acids, cysteine to phenylalanine. Kept here is only the CDR3 DNA, which spans 39 bases and is read in frame from base 1. As encoded in the germline V gene, CDR1 is LGHNT while CDR2 is FRNRAP. The V and J ends are trimmed by 4 bases and 4 bases, leaving 10 bases between them. The library came from the immunoSEQ multiplex PCR assay. TCRdb limited this immuneACCESS table to in-frame rearrangements with V and J called. A share of clones is missing; checked studies link under half to unresolved V genes, and the rest is unexplained. The table for this sample lists 70,000 or so clones; just over 90% of them were counted only once. The ten biggest clones cover 1.4% of the sample. About this clone itself: The specificity of this receptor is unknown. Per-base quality was not reported, and no clone a single base away is much larger than it.

The chain joins TRBV12-5 to TRBJ1-2, with no confident D gene call. This specimen consisted of peripheral blood, obtained in the third trimester of pregnancy. This sequence was found in a female donor with multiple sclerosis, enrolled in a pregnancy study. The CDR3 sequence is CASGSDFPYGYTF. In nucleotide form, the sequence is TGTGCTAGTGGTTCGGACTTTCCCTATGGCTACACCTTC.